This T cell receptor (beta chain) is from a study of siplizumab effects on memory and regulatory T cells. The V gene end was trimmed by 5 bases and the J gene end by 4 bases; junction bases not matched to a gene: 0. Germline V gene data show CDR1 as LNHNV and CDR2 as YYDKDF (reference sequence). This CDR3 spans 12 amino acids. A note on this clone: Its antigen is undetermined.

The method was immunoSEQ multiplex PCR; TCRdb's version includes in-frame clones alone and lacks a portion of them. This table holds approximately 100,000 clones, 80% to 95% found once. Regarding the study as a whole: It seemed that naive T cells were more diverse than memory cells and were major contributors to the alloresponse.

The chain couples TRBV15 to TRBJ2-7; 9 bases agree with TRBD1. The clonotype was recovered from a human donor in good health. Sequencing was performed on non-Treg CD4+ T cells sorted from blood. In DNA form, the CDR3 reads TGTGCCACCAGCGGGACAGGGTACGAGCAGTACTTC. Translation gives CATSGTGYEQYF.